This T cell receptor (beta chain) is drawn from a study of response to subunit inactivated influenza vaccine. Trimming cost V 0 bases and J 1 base, with 10 bases left between them. Germline CDR1 ENHRY, CDR2 SYGVKD. This CDR3 has 16 amino acids. Using its own MiXCR run on the RT-PCR reads, TCRdb lists one record per CDR3 protein. The table lists more than 500,000 distinct CDR3 sequences, about 11% of them singletons. A further study also used this sample, focusing on T cells expressing NK-cell markers. Per that paper: TCR beta cDNA was made by 5'RACE template switching with UMIs. One of the eight sequenced donors was seronegative, whereas the other seven were HCMV-seropositive. What restricted sorting to alpha-beta TCR T cells in several experiments was an anti-gamma-delta TCR antibody.

This rearrangement joins TRBV10-3 to TRBJ1-5, with D possibly TRBD1 on 6 matching bases. The receptor comes from a man aged 50-60 years who received an inactivated influenza vaccine. The sequenced sample was PBMCs from blood, obtained on the day of vaccination. This chain's CDR3 is CAISESLQGSNQPQHF. CDR3 in DNA: TGTGCCATCAGTGAGTCCCTCCAGGGGAGCAATCAGCCCCAGCATTTT.